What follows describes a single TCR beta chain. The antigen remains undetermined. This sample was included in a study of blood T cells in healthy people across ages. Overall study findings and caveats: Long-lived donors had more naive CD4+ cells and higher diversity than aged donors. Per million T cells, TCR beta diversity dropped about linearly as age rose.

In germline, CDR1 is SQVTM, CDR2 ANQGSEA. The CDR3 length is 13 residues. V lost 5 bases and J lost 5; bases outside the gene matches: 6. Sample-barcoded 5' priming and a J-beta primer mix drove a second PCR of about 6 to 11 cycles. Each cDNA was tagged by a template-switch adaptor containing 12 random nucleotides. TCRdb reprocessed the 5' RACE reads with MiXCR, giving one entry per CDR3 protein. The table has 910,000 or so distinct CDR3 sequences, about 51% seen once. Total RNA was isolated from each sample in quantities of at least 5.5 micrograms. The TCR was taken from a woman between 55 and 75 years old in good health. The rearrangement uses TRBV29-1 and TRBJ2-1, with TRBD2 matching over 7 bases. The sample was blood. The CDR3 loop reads CSVRRDYNNEQFF. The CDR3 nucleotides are TGCAGCGTTCGCCGGGACTATAACAATGAGCAGTTCTTC.